The following is a T cell receptor beta chain sequence with its context. Its matching antigen is unknown. This specimen comes from a study of T cell responses to AZD1222 COVID-19 vaccine. The study, taken as a whole, reports: Just six or seven AZD1222 recipients tested seropositive at baseline. Regions 160-218 and 743-854 dominated among vaccine-associated CD4 TCRs spanning spike. Spike-specific TCR depth and breadth grew after two AZD1222 doses.

With V trimmed by 3 bases and J by 5 bases, 7 bases remained unmatched. There are 15 residues in the CDR3. Germline CDR1 and CDR2: LGHNA and YSLEER. The data were produced by immunoSEQ multiplex PCR, yet TCRdb's version contains in-frame clones alone and is incomplete. The sample consists of some 150,000 clones, 75% to 90% of them appearing once. The rearrangement links TRBV4-3 to TRBJ1-5, with 7 bases lining up with TRBD1. This receptor was identified in an adult who received the AZD1222 COVID-19 vaccine. This specimen was peripheral blood, taken 28 days after the second AZD1222 dose. CDR3 residues: CASSQYRGSDQPQHF. In DNA form, the CDR3 reads TGCGCCAGCAGCCAGTACAGGGGCTCTGATCAGCCCCAGCATTTT.